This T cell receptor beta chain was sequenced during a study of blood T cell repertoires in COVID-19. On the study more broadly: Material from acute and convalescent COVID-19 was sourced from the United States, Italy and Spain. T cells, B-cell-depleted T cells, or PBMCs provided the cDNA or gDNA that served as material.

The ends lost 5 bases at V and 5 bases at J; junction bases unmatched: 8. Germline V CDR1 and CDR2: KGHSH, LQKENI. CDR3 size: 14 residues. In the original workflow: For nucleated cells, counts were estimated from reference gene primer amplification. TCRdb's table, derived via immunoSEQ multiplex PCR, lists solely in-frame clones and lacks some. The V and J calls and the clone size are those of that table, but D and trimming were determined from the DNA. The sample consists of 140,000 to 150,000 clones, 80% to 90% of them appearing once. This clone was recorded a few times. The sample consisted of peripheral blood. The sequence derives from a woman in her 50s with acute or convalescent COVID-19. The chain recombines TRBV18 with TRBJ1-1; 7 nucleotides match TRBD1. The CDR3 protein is CASSANRGRTEAFF. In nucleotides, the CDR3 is TGTGCCAGCTCAGCAAACAGGGGCCGGACTGAAGCTTTCTTT.